The 14 T cell receptor beta chains below all came from one sample that was sequenced in a study of blood T cell repertoires in COVID-19. The table came from immunoSEQ multiplex PCR; TCRdb's copy has only in-frame clones and leaves some out. The data hold roughly 200,000 clones, with 82% observed a single time. Sequencing used PBMCs or T cells enriched from blood (not recorded which). These receptor sequences come from a woman aged 60-70 years with acute COVID-19.

This clone was recorded once. One end of the junction is discordant with germline, which a read error may explain. Other DNA sequences in this sample translate to the same CDR3. This chain joins TRBV14 and TRBJ1-1; 8 positions agree with TRBD1. Germline values: CDR1 SGHDN, CDR2 FVKESK. The CDR3 is 13 residues long. The CDR3 region is CASSFSTGGRAFF. The CDR3 nucleotides are TGCGCCAGCAGCTTTAGCACAGGGGGGCGGGCTTTCTTT.

V usage is TRBV5-4 and J usage is TRBJ2-5, with D possibly being TRBD1 (6 bases). Germline loops: CDR1 SGHNT, CDR2 YYREEE (reference sequence). CDR3 size: 15 residues. V was shortened by 4 bases and J by 1 base, with 14 bases between the two germline ends. The CDR3 DNA follows: TGTGCCAGCAGCCCCGGGGCAGGGGCCCAAGAGACCCAGTACTTC. Its protein product is CASSPGAGAQETQYF.

This chain joins TRBV20-1 and TRBJ2-7; 8 bases are shared with TRBD2. V shed 3 bases, J shed 3 bases, and the junction held 4 bases outside the gene matches. The length of the CDR3 is 13 residues. Germline CDR1 and CDR2: DFQATT and SNEGSKA (reference sequence). For the CDR3, the DNA is TGCAGTGCTAGTCGGGCGGGGGGCTACGAGCAGTACGTC. Its protein product is CSASRAGGYEQYV.

This chain links TRBV19 with TRBJ2-4, with 9 bases that match TRBD2. Germline V gene lookup returns CDR1 LNHDA and CDR2 SQIVND (reference sequence). Trimming removed 2 bases from V and 3 bases from J; junction bases left unmatched: 5. The CDR3 is 16 amino acids. The CDR3 DNA is TGTGCCAGTAGTATATTGACTAGCGGTCACAAAAACATTCAGTACTTC. Its translation is CASSILTSGHKNIQYF.

CDR3 sequence (DNA): TGTGCCAGCAGTTATGGGGGCTTTGGGGAGACCCAGTACTTC. Amino acids: CASSYGGFGETQYF. The chain links TRBV6-2 or TRBV6-3 to TRBJ2-5; D is perhaps TRBD1 (6 bases). V was clipped by 3 bases and J by 5 bases, with 13 bases between them. This CDR3 contains 14 residues. The germline V gene has CDR1 MNHEY and CDR2 SVGEGT.

The CDR3 DNA reads TGTGCCAGCAGTTTATTAGCGGGGGACTCGACCGGAACCGGGGAGCTGTTTTTT. Translated, it gives CASSLLAGDSTGTGELFF. V is TRBV28 and J is TRBJ2-2, with TRBD2 matching 9 bases. Germline V gives CDR1 MDHEN, CDR2 SYDVKM. The ends lost 1 base at V and 5 bases at J; junction bases unmatched: 11. The length of the CDR3 is 18 residues.

V gene TRBV19 combines with J gene TRBJ2-7, with 13 bases lining up with TRBD2. CDR3 length equals 17 residues. V lost 4 bases to trimming and J lost 6 bases; unmatched junction nucleotides: 12. Germline-derived CDR1 and CDR2 are LNHDA and SQIVND (reference sequence). Here the CDR3 reads CASSTLGTSGREGEQYF. In nucleotides, the CDR3 is TGTGCCAGTAGTACCCTCGGAACTAGCGGGAGGGAGGGCGAGCAGTACTTC.

The chain couples TRBV6-5 to TRBJ2-5; the match to TRBD1 covers 7 bases. Trimming took 1 base from V and 4 from J; bases not matched to a gene: 6. The CDR3 is made up of 15 amino acids. CDR1 and CDR2 from the germline V gene are MNHEY and SVGAGI. The CDR3 loop is CASSYWDSKLETQYF. The CDR3 DNA reads as TGTGCCAGCAGTTACTGGGACAGTAAGCTAGAGACCCAGTACTTC.

The V and J genes are TRBV27 and TRBJ1-5, with 8 bases fitting TRBD1. V was pared by 6 bases and J by 8 bases, with 12 bases of the junction left unmatched. CDR3 length: 15 amino acids. The V gene's germline CDR1 is MNHEY and CDR2 SMNVEV (reference sequence). In DNA, the CDR3 is TGTGCCAGCAGGCTCCAGGGGGCGGGTGCGAAGCCCCAGCATTTT. It yields the protein CASRLQGAGAKPQHF.

The chain carries TRBV4-3 and TRBJ1-5; TRBD1 agrees at 7 bases. CDR1 and CDR2 (germline): LGHNA, YSLEER. Germline trimming cut 0 bases from V and 2 bases from J; bases unmatched to any gene: 1. This CDR3 contains 15 residues. DNA of the CDR3: TGCGCCAGCAGCCAAGATGGACAGGGCAATCAGCCCCAGCATTTT. Its protein product is CASSQDGQGNQPQHF.

The rearrangement joins TRBV4-3 to TRBJ2-1; 8 bases match TRBD2. Germline lookup yields CDR1 LGHNA and CDR2 YSLEER. The CDR3 runs to 16 residues. V lost 0 bases and J lost 2; bases outside the gene matches: 3. CDR3 sequence reads: CASSQESGGPYNEQFF. The CDR3 bases are TGCGCCAGCAGCCAAGAGTCGGGAGGGCCCTACAATGAGCAGTTCTTC.

This chain joins TRBV2 and TRBJ2-4; D might be TRBD1 (6 bases). The CDR3 totals 14 residues. Trimming removed 3 bases at V and 3 bases at J, with 9 bases between. Germline V gene lookup returns CDR1 SNHLY and CDR2 FYNNEI. CDR3: CASSEGAVKNIQYF. The CDR3 bases are TGTGCCAGCAGTGAGGGGGCGGTCAAAAACATTCAGTACTTC.

The chain employs TRBV5-1 and TRBJ1-1, with unresolved D. The CDR3 is 13 amino acids. Deletions cut 0 bases from V and 5 bases from J, with 8 bases between. The germline V gene has CDR1 SGHRS and CDR2 YFSETQ. The CDR3, as DNA: TGCGCCAGCAGCTTGGGCGGTGAGACTGAAGCTTTCTTT. As protein: CASSLGGETEAFF.

This sequence joins TRBV6-4 and TRBJ2-6; D ambiguous. V gave up 6 bases and J gave up 0 bases, with 6 bases separating them. Per the germline V gene, CDR1 is MRHNA and CDR2 is SNTAGT. The CDR3 has 14 amino acids. CDR3 nucleotides: TGTGCCAGCAGCGCGAGCTCTGGGGCCAACGTCCTGACTTTC. Translation: CASSASSGANVLTF.